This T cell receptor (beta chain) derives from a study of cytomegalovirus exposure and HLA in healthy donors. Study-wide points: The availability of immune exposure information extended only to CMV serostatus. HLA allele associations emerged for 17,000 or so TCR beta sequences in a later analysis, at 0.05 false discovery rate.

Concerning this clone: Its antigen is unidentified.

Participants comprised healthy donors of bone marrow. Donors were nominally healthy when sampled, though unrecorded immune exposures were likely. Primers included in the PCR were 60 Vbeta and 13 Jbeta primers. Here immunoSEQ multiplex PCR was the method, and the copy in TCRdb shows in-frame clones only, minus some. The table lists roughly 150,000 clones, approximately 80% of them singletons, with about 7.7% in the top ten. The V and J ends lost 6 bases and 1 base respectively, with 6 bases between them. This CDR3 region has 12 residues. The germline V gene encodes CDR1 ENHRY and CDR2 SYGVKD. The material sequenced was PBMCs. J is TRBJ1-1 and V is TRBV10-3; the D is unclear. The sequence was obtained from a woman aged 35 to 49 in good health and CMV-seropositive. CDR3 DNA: TGTGCCATCAGCAGTCCGAACACTGAAGCTTTCTTT. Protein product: CAISSPNTEAFF.